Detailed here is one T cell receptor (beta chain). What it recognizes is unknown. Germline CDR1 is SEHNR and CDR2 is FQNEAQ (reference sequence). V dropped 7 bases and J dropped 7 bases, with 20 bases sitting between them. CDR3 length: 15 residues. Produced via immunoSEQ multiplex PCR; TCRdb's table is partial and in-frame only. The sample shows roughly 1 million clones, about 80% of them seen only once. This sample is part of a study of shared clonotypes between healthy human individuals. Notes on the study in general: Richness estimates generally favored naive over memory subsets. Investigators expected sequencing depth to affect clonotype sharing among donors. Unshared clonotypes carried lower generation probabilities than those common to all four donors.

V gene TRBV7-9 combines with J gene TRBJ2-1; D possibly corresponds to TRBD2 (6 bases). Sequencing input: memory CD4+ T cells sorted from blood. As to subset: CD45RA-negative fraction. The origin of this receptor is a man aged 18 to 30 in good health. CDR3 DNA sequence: TGTGCCAGCAACCGGCTGGGCGGGACCGTTAATGAGCAGTTCTTC. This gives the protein CASNRLGGTVNEQFF.